The 31 T cell receptor beta chains reported below all come from one sample, sequenced in a study of T cells after yellow fever vaccination. TCRdb re-analysed the 5' RACE reads in MiXCR, keeping a single row per CDR3 protein. This sample carries over 130,000 distinct CDR3 sequences, about 8% of them seen once, and the ten largest clones take approximately 0.67%. Sample: CD4+ T cells sorted from PBMCs, taken 5 days after the yellow fever booster vaccination. The receptors come from a man aged 25-45 years who received the YFV17D yellow fever vaccine.

This clonotype occurred many times. This chain connects TRBV21-1 to TRBJ2-7; the table's D call, TRBD2, was not checked against the DNA. TRBV21-1 is annotated as a pseudogene. The CDR3 totals 14 residues. This chain's CDR3 is CASSLQREVFEQYF. In nucleotides, the CDR3 is TGTGCCAGCAGCCTCCAGCGGGAGGTGTTCGAGCAGTACTTC.

This clonotype appeared many times. The gene calls are TRBV4-3 and TRBJ2-7, with 7 bases matching TRBD2. Germline V CDR1 and CDR2: LGHNA, YSLEER. V shed 0 bases, J shed 5 bases, and the junction held 4 bases outside the gene matches. The CDR3 spans 14 residues. The CDR3 loop is CASSQDAGENEQYF. The CDR3 bases are TGCGCCAGCAGCCAAGATGCGGGGGAGAACGAGCAGTACTTC.

This clonotype was counted at least ten times. The CDR3 nucleotides read TGTGCCAGCTCACCAGGTAGTTCTGTGGGCAATGAGCAGTTCTTC. This codes for CASSPGSSVGNEQFF. This chain connects TRBV18 to TRBJ2-1; unclear D gene. The V end was cut by 2 bases, the J end by 6 bases, with 14 bases between. CDR3 size: 15 residues. Germline CDR1 KGHSH, CDR2 LQKENI.

This clonotype was seen at least ten times. The V call is TRBV12-3 or TRBV12-4, the J call TRBJ2-7, with 11 bases that match TRBD2. The V and J ends lost 4 bases and 3 bases, in that order; junction bases with no gene match: 5. This CDR3 is built from 15 residues. CDR3 sequence reads: CASSSGTSGVYEQYF. CDR3 sequence (DNA): TGTGCCAGCAGTTCCGGGACTAGCGGAGTCTACGAGCAGTACTTC.

This clonotype appeared many times. The chain is built from TRBV28 and TRBJ2-7; no clear D gene. The V gene's germline CDR1 is MDHEN and CDR2 SYDVKM. V dropped 6 bases and J dropped 4 bases, with 19 bases sitting between them. This CDR3 region has 15 residues. The chain's CDR3 is CASSRLGGHRYEQYF. The CDR3 nucleotides read TGTGCCAGCAGCCGCCTGGGTGGTCACCGTTACGAGCAGTACTTC.

On this clonotype itself: A much bigger clone sits one base away, suggesting this may be a read error. This chain joins TRBV29-1 and TRBJ2-2; a weak D match, TRBD2 (6 bases). Germline CDR1 and CDR2: SQVTM and ANQGSEA. This CDR3 spans 14 amino acids. CDR3: CSVEGWTNTGGLFF. The DNA of the CDR3 is TGCAGCGTTGAAGGCTGGACAAATACCGGGGGGCTGTTTTTT.

This clonotype was observed many times. The chain has TRBV29-1 and TRBJ2-3; D is possibly TRBD2 (6 bases). The CDR3 is made up of 13 amino acids. The germline V and J ends were trimmed by 1 base and 1 base, with 6 bases remaining between them. Looked up from germline, CDR1 is SQVTM and CDR2 is ANQGSEA. The CDR3 nucleotides read TGCAGCGTTGAAGTAGCGGGCACAGATACGCAGTATTTT. Translated, it gives CSVEVAGTDTQYF.

This clonotype appeared many times. The J gene is TRBJ1-3, the V gene TRBV6-5; 11 bases match TRBD1. The CDR3 has 19 residues. V gave up 2 bases and J gave up 2 bases; unmatched junction bases: 11. Germline V gene data show CDR1 as MNHEY and CDR2 as SVGAGI. CDR3 DNA: TGTGCCAGCAGTTACGCCCCCGGGACAGGGGGGCCGACTGGAAACACCATATATTTT. As protein: CASSYAPGTGGPTGNTIYF.

The chain employs TRBV5-1 and TRBJ1-2; D unresolved. Trimming shortened V by 4 bases and J by 2 bases, and 6 bases separated the two germline ends. The CDR3 contains 12 residues. Germline-derived CDR1 and CDR2 are SGHRS and YFSETQ. The chain's CDR3 is CASSRENYGYTF. CDR3 nucleotides: TGCGCCAGCAGCCGGGAGAACTATGGCTACACCTTC.

In regard to this clonotype: At one end the junction does not follow the germline gene, possibly because of a read error. V gene TRBV27 combines with J gene TRBJ2-3; the D gene is possibly TRBD2 (5 bases). Per germline, CDR1 MNHEY and CDR2 SMNVEV (reference sequence). The CDR3 runs to 9 residues. The CDR3 is CASWRLADF. The CDR3 bases are TGTGCCAGCTGGAGGTTGGCCGATTTT.

Many counts were recorded for this clonotype. The V gene is TRBV29-1, the J gene TRBJ2-5; D call uncertain. V lost 4 bases and J 2 bases, leaving 8 bases between the germline ends. Germline lookup yields CDR1 SQVTM and CDR2 ANQGSEA. The CDR3 contains 12 residues. In DNA form, the CDR3 reads TGCAGCGTTGTAGGCAGGCAAGAGACCCAGTACTTC. It is translated as CSVVGRQETQYF. Full variable domain (missing parts from reference TRBV29-1 and TRBJ2-5): SAVISQKPSRDICQRGTSLTIQCQVDSQVTMMFWYRQQPGQSLTLIATANQGSEATYESGFVIDKFPISRPNLTFSTLTVSNMSPEDSSIYLCSVVGRQETQYFGPGTRLLVL.

This clonotype was counted ten times or more. The chain has TRBV7-2 and TRBJ2-5; D gene unclear. The CDR3 sequence is 11 residues long. Trimming removed 5 bases from V and 5 bases from J, with 6 bases in between. In germline, CDR1 is SGHTA, CDR2 FQGNSA. CDR3 in DNA: TGTGCCAGCAGCCCTTGGGAGACCCAGTACTTC. As protein: CASSPWETQYF.

The sample holds a few counts of this clonotype. The junction departs from germline at one end; a sequencing error may be responsible. J is TRBJ1-3 and V is TRBV29-1; D unclear. The CDR3 loop spans 10 amino acids. Per the germline V gene, CDR1 is SQVTM and CDR2 is ANQGSEA. In DNA, the CDR3 is TGCAGCGTGGAAGGAAACACCATATATTTT. This encodes CSVEGNTIYF.

This clonotype was recorded at least ten times. The chain recombines TRBV4-3 with TRBJ2-2, with unresolved D. Looked up from germline, CDR1 is LGHNA and CDR2 is YSLEER. CDR3 length: 14 residues. The ends were cut back, 3 bases at V and 1 base at J, with 6 bases in the middle. The CDR3 loop reads CASSQRQNTGELFF. CDR3 sequence (DNA): TGCGCCAGCAGCCAGCGGCAGAACACCGGGGAGCTGTTTTTT.

This clonotype showed up many times. This rearrangement joins TRBV5-1 to TRBJ2-5; the D gene is possibly TRBD1 (6 bases). The CDR3 length is 16 residues. Germline V lookup: CDR1 SGHRS, CDR2 YFSETQ. Deletions cut 2 bases from V and 1 base from J, with 15 bases between. CDR3 nucleotides: TGCGCCAGCAGCTTAGCTTCCATGACAGGCCAAGAGACCCAGTACTTC. Protein: CASSLASMTGQETQYF.

The sample holds many counts of this clonotype. The V and J genes are TRBV28 and TRBJ1-2; 9 bases fit TRBD1. This CDR3 comprises 14 residues. From germline, CDR1 is MDHEN and CDR2 SYDVKM. V was pared by 6 bases and J by 2 bases, with 4 bases of the junction left unmatched. The CDR3 DNA sequence: TGTGCCAGCAGCTCGGGACAGGGAAACTATGGCTACACCTTC. Translation gives CASSSGQGNYGYTF.

This clonotype was seen repeatedly, ten times or more. The J gene is TRBJ1-5, the V gene TRBV5-6, with D hard to call. This CDR3 spans 15 amino acids. V lost 3 bases, J lost 2 bases, and 12 bases lay in between. CDR1 SGHDT and CDR2 YYEEEE come from the germline V gene. As DNA, the CDR3 is TGTGCCAGCAGCTCTTATCAAATTGGCAATCAGCCCCAGCATTTT. It encodes CASSSYQIGNQPQHF.

The chain is built from TRBV4-2 and TRBJ1-1; 8 bases align to TRBD1. There are 15 residues in the CDR3. Germline loops: CDR1 LGHNA, CDR2 YNFKEQ. J gave up 8 bases and V 4 bases, and 12 bases lay outside the gene matches. The CDR3 loop reads CASSLRRDRGREAFF. The CDR3 region has the DNA TGTGCCAGCAGCCTACGCCGAGACAGGGGACGAGAAGCTTTCTTT.

This clonotype was seen a few times. V is TRBV4-2 and J is TRBJ2-7; TRBD1 or TRBD2 may be the D gene (5 bases each). In germline, CDR1 is LGHNA, CDR2 YNFKEQ. V lost 4 bases to trimming and J lost 6 bases, with 22 bases between them. This CDR3 is 16 amino acids long. CDR3 region: CASSPYEGNRGSEQYF. As DNA, the CDR3 is TGTGCCAGCAGCCCCTACGAGGGGAATAGAGGCTCCGAGCAGTACTTC.

J is TRBJ2-3 and V is TRBV5-1; the match to TRBD2 covers 10 bases. CDR1 is SGHRS, CDR2 YFSETQ, per germline. V shed 5 bases and J 6 bases; nucleotides not matched to a gene: 15. The CDR3 has 17 residues. In DNA, the CDR3 is TGCGCCAGCAGAATAGCCGGGACTAGCGATCCGGGGGATACGCAGTATTTT. The encoded protein is CASRIAGTSDPGDTQYF.

This clonotype was seen more than once but under ten times. The chain combines TRBV6-5 with TRBJ2-7; D call uncertain. This CDR3 has 12 residues. The germline gives CDR1 MNHEY, CDR2 SVGAGI. Trimming removed 6 bases from V and 2 bases from J, with 8 bases in between. The DNA of the CDR3 is TGTGCCAGCAGACACAGCACCTACGAGCAGTACTTC. It encodes CASRHSTYEQYF.

This clonotype was observed many times. This chain uses TRBV29-1 with TRBJ1-5; 9 bases agree with TRBD1. With 6 bases clipped from V and 6 bases from J, the junction kept 9 bases outside the gene matches. Germline loops: CDR1 SQVTM, CDR2 ANQGSEA. The CDR3 spans 14 residues. Here the CDR3 DNA reads TGCAGCGTGACCGGGACAGGGTTTACTCAGCCCCAGCATTTT. As protein: CSVTGTGFTQPQHF.

This clonotype was seen repeatedly, ten times or more. This sequence joins TRBV29-1 and TRBJ1-4; D is perhaps TRBD1 (6 bases). Trimming pared 7 bases from V and 8 bases from J, leaving 20 bases between. CDR1 is SQVTM and CDR2 is ANQGSEA in the germline V gene. This CDR3 has 14 amino acids. CDR3 bases: TGCAGCGCACGTCTTACAGGGATACAAGAAAAACTGTTTTTT. Residues: CSARLTGIQEKLFF. The whole variable domain, remainder taken from reference TRBV29-1 and TRBJ1-4, is SAVISQKPSRDICQRGTSLTIQCQVDSQVTMMFWYRQQPGQSLTLIATANQGSEATYESGFVIDKFPISRPNLTFSTLTVSNMSPEDSSIYLCSARLTGIQEKLFFGSGTQLSVL.

The genes are TRBV5-1 and TRBJ2-3; 9 bases match TRBD2. The V segment lost 0 bases and the J segment 2 bases; nucleotides outside the gene matches: 10. The germline V gene has CDR1 SGHRS and CDR2 YFSETQ. The CDR3 loop spans 18 amino acids. The CDR3, as DNA: TGCGCCAGCAGCTTGGGGCGGGCTAGCGGGACCTTCACAGATACGCAGTATTTT. Residues: CASSLGRASGTFTDTQYF.

The chain couples TRBV7-8 to TRBJ2-7, with 8 bases identical to TRBD1. The length of the CDR3 is 16 residues. Germline assignment: CDR1 SGHVS and CDR2 FQNEAQ. The V and J ends lost 3 bases and 6 bases, in that order; junction bases with no gene match: 13. CDR3 residues: CASSLQTGTGGREQYF. Here the CDR3 DNA reads TGTGCCAGCAGCTTGCAAACTGGAACAGGGGGGCGCGAGCAGTACTTC.

This clonotype appeared many times. This chain links TRBV6-1 with TRBJ1-4; D gene unclear. The germline V gene encodes CDR1 MNHNS and CDR2 SASEGT. The CDR3 covers 14 residues. V was trimmed by 3 bases and J by 8 bases, leaving 13 bases between them. This chain's CDR3 is CASSEDGTSEKLFF. In DNA form, the CDR3 reads TGTGCCAGCAGTGAGGACGGCACCAGCGAAAAACTGTTTTTT.

Turning to this clonotype: One end of the junction is discordant with germline, which a read error may explain. The CDR3 region is CASSIAQRDNEKLFF. In DNA, the CDR3 is TGTGCCAGCAGCATAGCTCAACGGGATAATGAAAAACTGTTTTTT. The chain carries TRBV7-2 and TRBJ1-4; D is undetermined. CDR3 size: 15 residues. Germline loops: CDR1 SGHTA, CDR2 FQGNSA.

This clonotype was observed a few times. A read error is possible here, since a much larger clone lies one base away. V is TRBV7-2 and J is TRBJ2-1, with 14 nucleotides matching TRBD2. Per germline, CDR1 SGHTA and CDR2 FQGNSA. The CDR3 is made up of 15 amino acids. V shed 3 bases and J 8 bases; nucleotides not matched to a gene: 3. CDR3 nucleotides: TGTGCCAGCAGCTTTGGGACTAGCGGGAGTTATGAGCAGTTCTTC. It encodes CASSFGTSGSYEQFF.

With regard to this clonotype: The junction differs from germline at one of its ends, possibly a read error. The chain uses TRBV20-1 and TRBJ2-3, with D perhaps TRBD2 (6 bases). This CDR3 contains 18 residues. Looked up from germline, CDR1 is DFQATT and CDR2 is SNEGSKA (reference sequence). The CDR3 DNA is TGCTGTGCTAGAGGGGTGGGGACTCGGGGAGAGGACACAGATACGCAGTATTTT. Translation: CCARGVGTRGEDTDTQYF.

This clonotype was recorded at least ten times. The chain recombines TRBV5-1 with TRBJ2-7; 7 bases map to TRBD1. The CDR3 covers 13 residues. With 6 bases clipped from V and 2 bases from J, the junction kept 5 bases outside the gene matches. Per germline, CDR1 SGHRS and CDR2 YFSETQ. CDR3: CASMETGTYEQYF. In nucleotides, the CDR3 is TGCGCCAGCATGGAGACAGGGACCTACGAGCAGTACTTC.

This clonotype was observed at least ten times. This chain uses TRBV7-9 with TRBJ2-1; D unresolved. The length of the CDR3 is 13 residues. V dropped 1 base and J dropped 9 bases, with 10 bases sitting between them. The germline V gene has CDR1 SEHNR and CDR2 FQNEAQ (reference sequence). The DNA for the CDR3 is TGTGCCAGCAGCTTAGGGTCGGCGTCTGAGCAGTTCTTC. This encodes CASSLGSASEQFF.